This T cell receptor beta chain was documented in a study of blood T cells in healthy people across ages. Study-wide points: While age rose, TCR beta diversity per million T cells dropped in a roughly linear way. Diversity figures based on one million T cells were deemed too low. Unsorted PBMCs ruled out conclusive naive versus antigen-experienced comparison.

Germline V CDR1 and CDR2: SGHRS, YFSETQ. The V and J ends lost 0 bases and 8 bases respectively, with 14 bases between them. The CDR3 totals 14 residues. A note on this clonotype: Antigen: not known.

Combining a sample-barcoded 5' primer with a J-beta primer mix, a second PCR ran for roughly 7 to 12 cycles. One entry per CDR3 protein results from TCRdb running MiXCR on the 5' RACE reads. The sample lists about 1.5 million distinct CDR3 sequences, under 55% occurring once. The chain combines TRBV5-1 with TRBJ1-2, with D possibly being TRBD1 (5 bases). The sequencing sample was made of blood. The clonotype originates from a woman aged 18-29 years in good health. CDR3 nucleotides: TGCGCCAGCAGCTTGGGGGGGGAACCCCTGGGCTACACCTTC. Amino acids: CASSLGGEPLGYTF. The whole variable domain, filled in from reference TRBV5-1 and TRBJ1-2, reads KAGVTQTPRYLIKTRGQQVTLSCSPISGHRSVSWYQQTPGQGLQFLFEYFSETQRNKGNFPGRFSGRQFSNSRSEMNVSTLELGDSALYLCASSLGGEPLGYTFGSGTRLTVV.